A single sample is the source of the 22 T cell receptor beta chains below, sequenced in a study of cytomegalovirus exposure and HLA in healthy donors. 13 Jbeta primers and 60 Vbeta primers were used for the PCR. Clones were sequenced by immunoSEQ multiplex PCR, and TCRdb holds only the in-frame ones, with some missing. The data show around 52,000 clones, and the top ten clones hold 8% to 13%. The sequencing sample was made of PBMCs. These TCRs come from a woman in her forties or fifties in good health and CMV-seropositive.

The chain carries TRBV19 and TRBJ1-1, with a possible D match to TRBD1 (5 bases). CDR1 is LNHDA, CDR2 SQIVND, per germline (reference sequence). The V gene lost 7 bases and the J gene lost 4 bases, with 16 bases spanning the gap. The CDR3 is made up of 14 amino acids. The chain's CDR3 is CASTTLGGATEAFF. For the CDR3, the DNA is TGTGCCAGTACCACTTTGGGCGGGGCCACTGAAGCTTTCTTT.

The rearrangement joins TRBV5-1 to TRBJ2-7, with a possible D match to TRBD1 (6 bases). This CDR3 contains 16 residues. Germline V gene lookup returns CDR1 SGHRS and CDR2 YFSETQ. V lost 0 bases and J lost 3, with 16 bases in between. The CDR3 DNA is TGCGCCAGCAGCTTGGTGGGTTTGACAGGATTCTACGAGCAGTACTTC. It encodes CASSLVGLTGFYEQYF.

V usage is TRBV5-5 and J usage is TRBJ2-7, with 9 bases lining up with TRBD1. The CDR3 is 13 residues long. V gave up 3 bases and J gave up 2 bases; unmatched junction bases: 0. Germline V CDR1 and CDR2: SGHKS, YYEKEE (reference sequence). CDR3 coding DNA: TGTGCCAGCAGCTGGACAGGGGCCTACGAGCAGTACTTC. It is translated as CASSWTGAYEQYF.

V gene TRBV7-2 combines with J gene TRBJ1-5; D may be TRBD1 (6 bases). In germline, CDR1 is SGHTA, CDR2 FQGNSA. V was cut by 5 bases and J by 2 bases, with 10 bases left in between. The CDR3 is made up of 14 amino acids. The CDR3 loop reads CASSPWTGNQPQHF. The CDR3 DNA reads TGTGCCAGCAGCCCCTGGACAGGCAATCAGCCCCAGCATTTT.

This chain links TRBV30 with TRBJ2-1; 9 bases align to TRBD2. The CDR3 loop spans 15 amino acids. Germline trimming cut 2 bases from V and 7 bases from J; bases unmatched to any gene: 9. Germline CDR1 GTSNPN, CDR2 SVGIG (reference sequence). CDR3 sequence reads: CAWSRDSGRRNEQFF. In DNA, the CDR3 is TGTGCCTGGAGTCGGGATAGCGGGAGACGAAATGAGCAGTTCTTC.

This chain uses TRBV5-8 with TRBJ2-7; TRBD2 matches 13 bases. The V segment lost 3 bases and the J segment 2 bases; nucleotides outside the gene matches: 8. The CDR3 runs to 17 residues. Germline CDR1 is SGHTS and CDR2 is YDEGEE. The CDR3 sequence is CASSWAGLAGRTYEQYF. Here the CDR3 DNA reads TGTGCCAGCAGCTGGGCGGGACTAGCGGGGAGAACCTACGAGCAGTACTTC.

The chain employs TRBV30 and TRBJ2-2; a possible D gene is TRBD2 (5 bases). The CDR3 contains 14 residues. Germline assignment: CDR1 GTSNPN and CDR2 SVGIG (reference sequence). V shed 4 bases and J shed 0 bases, with 9 bases lying between them. The CDR3 DNA follows: TGTGCCTGGATGAGGGTCCCGAACACCGGGGAGCTGTTTTTT. Translated, it gives CAWMRVPNTGELFF. Based on the CDR3 plus reference TRBV30 and TRBJ2-2, the full variable domain is SQTIHQWPATLVQPVGSPLSLECTVEGTSNPNLYWYRQAAGRGLQLLFYSVGIGQISSEVPQNLSASRPQDRQFILSSKKLLLSDSGFYLCAWMRVPNTGELFFGEGSRLTVL.

This chain connects TRBV9 to TRBJ1-2; D is perhaps TRBD1 (5 bases). The V end lost 1 base, the J end lost 3 bases, and 10 bases lay between the germline ends. The CDR3 runs to 14 residues. The germline V gene has CDR1 SGDLS and CDR2 YYNGEE. The CDR3 bases are TGTGCCAGCAGCGTATCCGTAGGGGACTATGGCTACACCTTC. This translates into CASSVSVGDYGYTF.

This chain uses TRBV10-1 with TRBJ1-5; 8 bases align to TRBD1. The junction had 11 bases not matched to a gene; V was cut back by 10 bases and J by 6 bases. This CDR3 region has 14 residues. CDR1 and CDR2 (germline): WNHNN, SYGVQD (reference sequence). DNA of the CDR3: TGCGCCACCAGCCCAGGGGGCGGGAGTCAGCCCCAGCATTTT. It translates to CATSPGGGSQPQHF.

The CDR3 reads CASSYSLQGARTAFF. The CDR3 nucleotides read TGTGCCAGCAGTTACTCGCTTCAGGGGGCTAGGACAGCTTTCTTT. V is TRBV6-5 and J is TRBJ1-1; TRBD1 matches at 8 bases. V was clipped by 0 bases and J by 10 bases; unmatched bases: 10. The CDR3 has 15 amino acids. Per germline, CDR1 MNHEY and CDR2 SVGAGI.

This chain connects TRBV4-1 to TRBJ2-5; D is possibly TRBD2 (6 bases). From germline, CDR1 is MGHRA and CDR2 YSYEKL. V lost 4 bases and J lost 5, with 14 bases in between. CDR3 length: 14 amino acids. In DNA, the CDR3 is TGCGCCAGCAGCCCGACCCCAGGAGGGGAGACCCAGTACTTC. Its translation is CASSPTPGGETQYF.

The chain carries TRBV5-1 and TRBJ2-5, with a weak D call TRBD2 (6 bases). CDR3 length: 14 amino acids. Germline assignment: CDR1 SGHRS and CDR2 YFSETQ. Trimming shortened V by 4 bases and J by 1 base, and 11 bases separated the two germline ends. The CDR3 region has the DNA TGCGCCAGCAGCCCGGGGGTCCCCCAAGAGACCCAGTACTTC. It is translated as CASSPGVPQETQYF.

V and J are TRBV5-1 and TRBJ2-3, with D maybe TRBD1 (6 bases). The germline V gene has CDR1 SGHRS and CDR2 YFSETQ. This CDR3 region has 11 residues. With 4 bases removed from V and 11 bases from J, the gap between germline ends came to 11 bases. The chain's CDR3 is CASSQDSKQYF. DNA for the CDR3: TGCGCCAGCAGCCAGGACAGCAAGCAGTATTTT.

V usage is TRBV30 and J usage is TRBJ2-5; D not certain. This CDR3 region has 13 residues. Deletions cut 2 bases from V and 1 base from J, with 8 bases between. The germline V gene has CDR1 GTSNPN and CDR2 SVGIG (reference sequence). The CDR3, as DNA: TGTGCCTGGAGTCCCCCGTTCCAAGAGACCCAGTACTTC. The encoded protein is CAWSPPFQETQYF.

This chain links TRBV6-5 with TRBJ2-7; 11 nucleotides line up with TRBD2. The CDR3 is 15 amino acids. V shed 6 bases, J shed 6 bases, and the junction held 10 bases outside the gene matches. Looked up from germline, CDR1 is MNHEY and CDR2 is SVGAGI. This CDR3 reads CASRPGTSGSAEQYF. The CDR3 DNA follows: TGTGCCAGCAGGCCCGGGACTAGCGGTTCTGCCGAGCAGTACTTC.

By frequency, this clone registers medium-sized. The chain uses TRBV5-4 and TRBJ2-7; D not certain. Germline lookup yields CDR1 SGHNT and CDR2 YYREEE (reference sequence). This CDR3 contains 13 residues. V shed 4 bases and J shed 6 bases, with 14 bases lying between them. CDR3 in amino acids: CASSPVDSSEQYF. The CDR3, as DNA: TGTGCCAGCAGCCCTGTCGATTCCAGCGAGCAGTACTTC.

The chain carries TRBV6-6 and TRBJ1-2, with D unclear. CDR3 size: 11 residues. Germline values: CDR1 MNHNY, CDR2 SVGAGI (reference sequence). V was shortened by 5 bases and J by 5 bases, with 6 bases between the two germline ends. The DNA for the CDR3 is TGTGCCAGCAGTGTAGAGTATGGCTACACCTTC. Residues: CASSVEYGYTF.

This sequence joins TRBV6-5 and TRBJ2-1, with a tentative D call TRBD1 (5 bases). Germline-derived CDR1 and CDR2 are MNHEY and SVGAGI. The CDR3 loop spans 14 amino acids. V was pared by 4 bases and J by 5 bases, with 12 bases between. CDR3 sequence: CASSSADTNNEQFF. The CDR3 DNA is TGTGCCAGCAGTTCCGCGGACACCAACAATGAGCAGTTCTTC.

The V call is TRBV6-1, the J call TRBJ1-3, with D hard to call. This CDR3 region has 14 residues. V lost 6 bases and J 1 base, leaving 10 bases between the germline ends. Germline lookup yields CDR1 MNHNS and CDR2 SASEGT. DNA of the CDR3: TGTGCCAGCAGCGCCCGGGGATCTGGAAACACCATATATTTT. As protein: CASSARGSGNTIYF.

The rearrangement joins TRBV28 to TRBJ1-2; perhaps TRBD1 as D (5 bases). The germline CDR1 and CDR2 sequences are MDHEN and SYDVKM. The ends were cut back, 4 bases at V and 8 bases at J, with 17 bases in the middle. CDR3 size: 14 residues. The CDR3 sequence: CASSSFRGNEGYTF. CDR3 DNA sequence: TGTGCCAGCAGTTCCTTTCGGGGGAACGAGGGCTACACCTTC.

This chain uses TRBV5-4 with TRBJ1-6, with TRBD1 matching 10 bases. Germline CDR1 and CDR2: SGHNT and YYREEE (reference sequence). The CDR3 is made up of 16 amino acids. The V and J ends lost 0 bases and 8 bases, in that order; junction bases with no gene match: 5. The CDR3 reads CASSLDDRGQDSPLHF. The CDR3 DNA sequence: TGTGCCAGCAGCTTGGATGACAGGGGGCAGGATTCACCCCTCCACTTT.

The chain recombines TRBV6-5 with TRBJ2-7, with a weak D call TRBD1 (5 bases). This CDR3 is built from 14 residues. Germline assignment: CDR1 MNHEY and CDR2 SVGAGI. With 8 bases removed from V and 3 bases from J, the gap between germline ends came to 17 bases. The DNA of the CDR3 is TGTGCCAGCGGTTTTGGGCAGGGCAACTACGAGCAGTACTTC. Translated: CASGFGQGNYEQYF.